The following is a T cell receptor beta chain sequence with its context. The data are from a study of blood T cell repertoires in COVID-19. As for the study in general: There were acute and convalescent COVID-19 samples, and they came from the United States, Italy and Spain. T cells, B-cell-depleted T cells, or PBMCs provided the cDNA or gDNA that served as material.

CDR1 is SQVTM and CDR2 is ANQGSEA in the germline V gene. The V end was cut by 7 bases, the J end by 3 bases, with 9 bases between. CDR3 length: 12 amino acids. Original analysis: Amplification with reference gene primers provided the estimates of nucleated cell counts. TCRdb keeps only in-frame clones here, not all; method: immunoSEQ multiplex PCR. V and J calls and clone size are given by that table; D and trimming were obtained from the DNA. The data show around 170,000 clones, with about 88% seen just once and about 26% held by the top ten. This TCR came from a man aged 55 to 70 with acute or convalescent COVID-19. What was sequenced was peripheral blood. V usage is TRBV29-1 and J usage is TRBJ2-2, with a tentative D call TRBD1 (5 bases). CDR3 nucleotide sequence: TGCAGCGCCTCAGGGTACACCGGGGAGCTGTTTTTT. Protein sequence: CSASGYTGELFF.